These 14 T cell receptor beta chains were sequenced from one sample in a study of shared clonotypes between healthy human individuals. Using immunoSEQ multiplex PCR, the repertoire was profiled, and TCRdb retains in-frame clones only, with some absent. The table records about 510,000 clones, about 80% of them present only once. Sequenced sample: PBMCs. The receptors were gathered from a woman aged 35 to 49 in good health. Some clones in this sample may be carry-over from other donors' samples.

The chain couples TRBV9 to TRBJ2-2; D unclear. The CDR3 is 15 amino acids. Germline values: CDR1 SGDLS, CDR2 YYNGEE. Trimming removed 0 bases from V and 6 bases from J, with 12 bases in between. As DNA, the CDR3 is TGTGCCAGCAGCGTAGGAACCGGTGGACCCGGGGAGCTGTTTTTT. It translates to CASSVGTGGPGELFF.

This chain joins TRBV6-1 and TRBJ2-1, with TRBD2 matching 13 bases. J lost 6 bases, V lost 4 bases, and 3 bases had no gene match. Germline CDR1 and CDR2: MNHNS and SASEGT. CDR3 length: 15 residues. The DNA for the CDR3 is TGTGCCAGCAGTGGTACTAGCGGGGGGGTCAATGAGCAGTTCTTC. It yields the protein CASSGTSGGVNEQFF.

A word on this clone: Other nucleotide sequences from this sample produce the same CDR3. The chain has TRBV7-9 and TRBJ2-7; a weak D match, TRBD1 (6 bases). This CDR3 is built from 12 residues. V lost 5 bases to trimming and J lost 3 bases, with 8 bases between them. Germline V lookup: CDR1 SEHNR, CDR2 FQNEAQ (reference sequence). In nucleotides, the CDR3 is TGTGCCAGCAGCCCGACAGGCTACGAGCAGTACTTC. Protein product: CASSPTGYEQYF.

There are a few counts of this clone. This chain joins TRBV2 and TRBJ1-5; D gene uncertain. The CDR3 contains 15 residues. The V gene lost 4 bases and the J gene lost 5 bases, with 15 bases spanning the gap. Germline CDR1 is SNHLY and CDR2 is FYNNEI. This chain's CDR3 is CASSGDGRADQPQHF. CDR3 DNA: TGTGCCAGCAGTGGAGATGGACGGGCGGATCAGCCCCAGCATTTT.

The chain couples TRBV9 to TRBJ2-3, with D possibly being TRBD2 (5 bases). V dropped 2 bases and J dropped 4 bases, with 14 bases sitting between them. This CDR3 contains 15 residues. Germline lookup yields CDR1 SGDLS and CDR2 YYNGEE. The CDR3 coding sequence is TGTGCCAGCAGCGTCAATGGAGCGGATGCAGATACGCAGTATTTT. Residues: CASSVNGADADTQYF.

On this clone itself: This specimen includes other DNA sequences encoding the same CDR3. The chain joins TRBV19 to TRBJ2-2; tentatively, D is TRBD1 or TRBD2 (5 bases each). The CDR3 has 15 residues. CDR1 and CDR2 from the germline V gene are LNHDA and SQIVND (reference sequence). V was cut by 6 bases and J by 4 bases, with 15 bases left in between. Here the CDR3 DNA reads TGTGCCAGTAGGGACCGGGGCCGGGGCACCGGGGAGCTGTTTTTT. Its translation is CASRDRGRGTGELFF.

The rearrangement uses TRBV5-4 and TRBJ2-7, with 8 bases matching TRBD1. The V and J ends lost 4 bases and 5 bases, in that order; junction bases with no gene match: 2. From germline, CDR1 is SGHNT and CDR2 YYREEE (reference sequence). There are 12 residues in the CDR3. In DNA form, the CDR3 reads TGTGCCAGCAGCCAGGACAGGGACGAGCAGTACTTC. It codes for CASSQDRDEQYF.

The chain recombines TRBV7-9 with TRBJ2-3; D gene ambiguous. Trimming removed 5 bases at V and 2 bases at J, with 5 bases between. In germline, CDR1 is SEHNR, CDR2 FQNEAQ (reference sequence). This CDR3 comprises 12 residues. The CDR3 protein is CASSATTDTQYF. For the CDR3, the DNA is TGTGCCAGCAGCGCTACCACAGATACGCAGTATTTT.

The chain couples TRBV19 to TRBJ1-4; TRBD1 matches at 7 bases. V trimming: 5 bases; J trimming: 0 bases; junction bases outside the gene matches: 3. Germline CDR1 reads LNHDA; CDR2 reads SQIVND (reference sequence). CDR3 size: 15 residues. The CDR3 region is CASSPGQATNEKLFF. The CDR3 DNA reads TGTGCCAGTAGTCCCGGACAGGCAACTAATGAAAAACTGTTTTTT.

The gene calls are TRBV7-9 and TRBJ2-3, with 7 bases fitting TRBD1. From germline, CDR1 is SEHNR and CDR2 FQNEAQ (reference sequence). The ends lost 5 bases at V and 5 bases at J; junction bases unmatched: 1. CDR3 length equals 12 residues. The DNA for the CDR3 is TGTGCCAGCAGCCAGGGGGAAGATACGCAGTATTTT. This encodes CASSQGEDTQYF.

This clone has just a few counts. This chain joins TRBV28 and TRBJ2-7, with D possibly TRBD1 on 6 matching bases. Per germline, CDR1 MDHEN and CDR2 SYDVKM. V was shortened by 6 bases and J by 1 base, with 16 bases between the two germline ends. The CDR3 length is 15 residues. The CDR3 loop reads CASRRPTQGSYEQYF. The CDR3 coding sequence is TGTGCCAGCAGACGGCCGACACAGGGTTCCTACGAGCAGTACTTC.

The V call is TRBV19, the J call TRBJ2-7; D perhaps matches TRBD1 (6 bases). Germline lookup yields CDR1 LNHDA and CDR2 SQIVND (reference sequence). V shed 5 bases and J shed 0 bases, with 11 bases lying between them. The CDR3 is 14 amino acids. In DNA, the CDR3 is TGTGCCAGTAGTTCAAGGACAGACTCCTACGAGCAGTACTTC. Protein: CASSSRTDSYEQYF.

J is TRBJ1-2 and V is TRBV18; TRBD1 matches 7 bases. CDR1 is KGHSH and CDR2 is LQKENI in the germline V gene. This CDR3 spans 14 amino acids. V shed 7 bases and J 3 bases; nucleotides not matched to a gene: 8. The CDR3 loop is CASWAGGRYYGYTF. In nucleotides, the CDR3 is TGTGCCAGCTGGGCAGGGGGACGGTACTATGGCTACACCTTC. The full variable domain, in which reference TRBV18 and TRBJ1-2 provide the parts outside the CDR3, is NAGVMQNPRHLVRRRGQEARLRCSPMKGHSHVYWYRQLPEEGLKFMVYLQKENIIDESGMPKERFSAEFPKEGPSILRIQQVVRGDSAAYFCASWAGGRYYGYTFGSGTRLTVV.

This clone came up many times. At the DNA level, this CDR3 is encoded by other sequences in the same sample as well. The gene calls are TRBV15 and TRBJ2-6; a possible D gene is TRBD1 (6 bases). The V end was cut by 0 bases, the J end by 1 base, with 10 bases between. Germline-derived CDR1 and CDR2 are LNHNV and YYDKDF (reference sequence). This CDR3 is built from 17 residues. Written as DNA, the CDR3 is TGTGCCACCAGCAGAGAAGGGCAGGGGTCTGGGGCCAACGTCCTGACTTTC. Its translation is CATSREGQGSGANVLTF.